This T cell receptor (beta chain) was recorded in a study of OX40 agonist ivuxolimab in advanced cancers. Broader study findings: Dosing at 0.1 to 3.0 mg/kg was accompanied by clonal expansion of CD4+ and CD8+ blood T cells by week 6.

About this clone: The antigen is unknown.

Trimming cost V 0 bases and J 3 bases, with 10 bases left between them. CDR3 length: 14 residues. CDR1 SGHTS and CDR2 YDEGEE come from the germline V gene. TCRdb's table, derived via immunoSEQ multiplex PCR, lists solely in-frame clones and lacks some. In the table there are approximately 23,000 clones, about two thirds of which are singletons. The clonotype originates from an adult with an advanced solid tumor such as melanoma, head and neck, liver or kidney cancer. The V and J genes are TRBV5-8 and TRBJ2-7; D perhaps matches TRBD2 (5 bases). The specimen comprised CD4+ or CD8+ T cells sorted from blood, sampled in a trial of the OX40 agonist ivuxolimab. In DNA, the CDR3 is TGTGCCAGCAGCTTGGCCGCGGGCCTCTACGAGCAGTACTTC. Translation gives CASSLAAGLYEQYF.